This TCR beta chain is drawn from a study of T cells in Graves' hyperthyroidism and ophthalmopathy. This clonotype was counted between two and nine times. Its antigen remains unknown. Study-level points and caveats: Model output signaled ophthalmopathy a median about seven months ahead of onset.

The CDR3 covers 15 residues. Trimming pared 4 bases from V and 0 bases from J, leaving 14 bases between. Germline V CDR1 and CDR2: SGDLS, YYNGEE. What was amplified from RNA transcripts were TCR beta CDR3 regions. First-round RT-PCR of the TCR CDR3 relied on the HTBI primer set. A single record per CDR3 protein comes from TCRdb applying MiXCR to the multiplex PCR reads. The table has 700,000 to 850,000 distinct CDR3 sequences, approximately 40% seen once. The rearrangement joins TRBV9 to TRBJ2-7, with TRBD1 as a possible D gene (6 bases). The sequenced sample consisted of blood. This TCR derives from a woman between 40 and 50 years old with Graves' hyperthyroidism. The CDR3 DNA follows: TGTGCCAGCAGCCAGTATACAGGGATCTCCTACGAGCAGTACTTC. Translating gives CASSQYTGISYEQYF. The whole variable domain, filled in from reference TRBV9 and TRBJ2-7, reads DSGVTQTPKHLITATGQRVTLRCSPRSGDLSVYWYQQSLDQGLQFLIQYYNGEERAKGNILERFSAQQFPDLHSELNLSSLELGDSALYFCASSQYTGISYEQYFGPGTRLTVT.